Reported below is one TCR beta chain. Its antigen is not identified. This sample stems from a study of T cells after yellow fever vaccination. TCRdb reprocessed the 5' RACE reads via MiXCR and lists one record per CDR3 protein. The profile covers hundreds of thousands of distinct CDR3 sequences, with 4.1% appearing a single time and around 25% taken by the ten largest. The CDR3 has 14 amino acids. V was pared by 7 bases and J by 6 bases, with 18 bases between. Germline CDR1 reads LNHDA; CDR2 reads SQIVND (reference sequence). Study-wide results and limits: Boosting was followed by the reappearance of most primary-vaccination clones (roughly 95% CD4, about 88% CD8).

The source of this sequence is a man aged 18 to 30 who received the YFV17D yellow fever vaccine. V gene TRBV19 combines with J gene TRBJ2-5; TRBD2 is a possible D gene (6 bases). The sequencing here drew on PBMCs, taken 5 days after the yellow fever booster vaccination. For the CDR3, the DNA is TGTGCCAGTAAACCGTCGGGGGTCGGAAAGACCCAGTACTTC. Translating it yields CASKPSGVGKTQYF.